This T cell receptor beta chain was captured in a study of post-analysis software for immune sequencing data. For the study at large: The disease courses covered relapsing-remitting, secondary progressive and progressive-relapsing multiple sclerosis.

Included in the TCR beta cDNA libraries were unique molecular identifiers. The source material, 1 to 10 million T cells, gave rise to 500,000 or so cDNA molecules. Using its own MiXCR run on the PCR reads, TCRdb lists one record per CDR3 protein. The table includes about half a million distinct CDR3 sequences, roughly 45% detected once. V was shortened by 4 bases and J by 4 bases, with 14 bases between the two germline ends. CDR1 and CDR2 from the germline V gene are LGHDT and YNNKEL (reference sequence). The CDR3 has 15 amino acids. This clonotype has a handful of counts. Its target is unknown. Whole-study findings and limits: When the samples were clustered directly with F measure, those that had been prepared in the same batch showed strong co-clustering. Controls had significantly higher normalized Chao1 diversity than multiple sclerosis patients. Compared with controls, patients had more of about five TRBV segments, including TRBV5-6, TRBV5-1 and TRBV20-1.

The rearrangement uses TRBV3-1 and TRBJ2-1, with D uncertain. Sample: blood. The source of this sequence is a girl aged 10 to 17 with multiple sclerosis. CDR3 coding DNA: TGTGCCAGCAGCCCATTCGGAGTAGGGTACAATGAGCAGTTCTTC. This codes for CASSPFGVGYNEQFF.